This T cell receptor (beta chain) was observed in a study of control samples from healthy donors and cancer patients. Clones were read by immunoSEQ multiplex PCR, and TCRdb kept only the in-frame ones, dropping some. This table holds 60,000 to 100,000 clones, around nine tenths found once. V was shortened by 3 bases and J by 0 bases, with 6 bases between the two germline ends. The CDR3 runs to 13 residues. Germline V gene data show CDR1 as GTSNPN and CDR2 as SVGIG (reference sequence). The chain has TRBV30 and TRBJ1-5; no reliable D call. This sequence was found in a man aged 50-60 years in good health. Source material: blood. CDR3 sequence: CAWSPNSNQPQHF. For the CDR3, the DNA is TGTGCCTGGAGCCCCAATAGCAATCAGCCCCAGCATTTT.